These T cell receptor beta chains were read from a single sample in a study of CD8+ T cells in alopecia areata. Repertoires were generated with immunoSEQ multiplex PCR, while TCRdb's copy carries only in-frame clones and drops some. This sample has roughly 76,000 clones, with roughly 30% found just once. Sample: CD8+ T cells sorted from blood, taken at week 4, from a patient treated with tofacitinib. These receptors were obtained from a human donor with alopecia areata. The CDR3 runs from the conserved cysteine through the conserved F or W. Each record gives: clone size, D gene, J gene, V gene, CDR3 protein, CDR3 DNA. The D gene is left open where the match is weak. Clone size is given for some rows only: seen once, a few or many times, or a class if the clone is expanded.

>few|-|TRBJ2-1|TRBV7-9
CASSSPEGRGDEQFF
TGTGCCAGCAGCTCCCCGGAGGGGAGGGGGGATGAGCAGTTCTTC
>-|-|TRBJ1-2|TRBV7-2
CASNVGTSYGYTF
TGTGCCAGCAACGTCGGGACATCTTATGGCTACACCTTC
>-|-|TRBJ2-2|TRBV29-1
CSVVGAENQNTGELFF
TGCAGCGTTGTTGGAGCGGAGAACCAGAACACCGGGGAGCTGTTTTTT
>-|-|TRBJ2-1|TRBV15
CASGGVNEQFF
TGTGCCTCCGGTGGGGTGAATGAGCAGTTCTTC
>-|TRBD1|TRBJ1-1|TRBV29-1
CSVSHGTVSEAFF
TGCAGCGTTTCCCATGGGACAGTCTCTGAAGCTTTCTTT
>-|-|TRBJ2-3|TRBV4-2
CASSQGGGTDTQYF
TGTGCCAGCAGCCAAGGGGGGGGCACAGATACGCAGTATTTT
>few|-|TRBJ2-2|TRBV30
CAWSGYNTGELFF
TGTGCCTGGAGTGGATATAACACCGGGGAGCTGTTTTTT
>few|TRBD1|TRBJ2-5|TRBV6-5
CASSYRQGLKETQYF
TGTGCCAGCAGTTACCGACAGGGGCTAAAAGAGACCCAGTACTTC
>-|-|TRBJ2-7|TRBV4-1
CASSQADSSYEQYF
TGCGCCAGCAGCCAAGCCGACAGCTCCTACGAGCAGTACTTC
>-|TRBD1|TRBJ1-5|TRBV2
CASGKNRGSYQPQHF
TGTGCCAGCGGCAAGAACAGGGGCTCCTATCAGCCCCAGCATTTT
>-|TRBD1|TRBJ2-7|TRBV27
CASSPLRDRGAGSEQYF
TGTGCCAGCAGTCCTCTCCGGGACAGGGGGGCAGGGAGTGAGCAGTACTTC
>-|TRBD2|TRBJ2-1|TRBV7-6
CASSPASGSKALNEQFF
TGTGCCAGCAGCCCTGCTAGCGGGAGTAAGGCCCTCAATGAGCAGTTCTTC
>-|-|TRBJ1-1|TRBV29-1
CSVEAPVPGRPPFF
TGCAGCGTTGAGGCCCCCGTTCCAGGGCGGCCGCCTTTCTTT
>once|-|TRBJ1-2|TRBV29-1
CSVEISDYGYTF
TGCAGCGTTGAGATTTCGGACTATGGCTACACCTTC
>-|-|TRBJ1-5|TRBV30
CAWREQYNQPQHF
TGTGCCTGGAGGGAGCAGTACAATCAGCCCCAGCATTTT
>many|-|TRBJ2-2|TRBV15
CATSRDRGTGGELFF
TGTGCCACCAGCAGAGATAGGGGGACGGGTGGGGAGCTGTTTTTT
>few|TRBD1|TRBJ1-2|TRBV11-2
CASSFGQGKGYTF
TGTGCCAGCAGCTTTGGACAGGGTAAAGGCTACACCTTC
>-|-|TRBJ1-2|TRBV7-9
CASSFAQGYGYTF
TGTGCCAGCAGCTTTGCACAGGGATATGGCTACACCTTC
>-|TRBD2|TRBJ2-7|TRBV29-1
CSVLDDSGSSYEQYF
TGCAGCGTTTTGGATGACAGCGGGAGCTCCTACGAGCAGTACTTC
>-|TRBD1|TRBJ1-2|TRBV25-1
CASRVQGTGGDYGYTF
TGTGCCAGCAGGGTCCAAGGGACAGGGGGGGACTATGGCTACACCTTC
>once|-|TRBJ1-2|TRBV25-1
CASSGGRNLYGYTF
TGTGCCAGCAGTGGGGGACGGAACCTCTATGGCTACACCTTC
>few|-|TRBJ1-1|TRBV25-1
CASPTDINTEAFF
TGTGCCAGCCCGACAGATATCAACACTGAAGCTTTCTTT
>-|-|TRBJ2-7|TRBV29-1
CSVVGPRSDYEQYF
TGCAGCGTTGTGGGGCCTCGAAGTGACTACGAGCAGTACTTC
>-|-|TRBJ2-7|TRBV4-1
CASSQDQGMIREQYF
TGCGCCAGCAGCCAAGATCAGGGGATGATAAGGGAGCAGTACTTC
>-|TRBD1|TRBJ2-5|TRBV13
CASTGQAETQYF
TGTGCCAGCACAGGACAGGCAGAGACCCAGTACTTC
>-|-|TRBJ1-1|TRBV5-6
CASSLGQLEAFF
TGTGCCAGCAGTCTTGGACAGCTTGAAGCTTTCTTT
>-|-|TRBJ2-7|TRBV4-1
CASSPPGRRDGQYF
TGCGCCAGCAGCCCCCCTGGAAGACGGGATGGACAGTACTTC
>-|-|TRBJ2-1|TRBV30
CAWSPGMANEQFF
TGTGCCTGGAGTCCAGGAATGGCCAATGAGCAGTTCTTC
>few|TRBD2|TRBJ2-7|TRBV9
CASSVAGAGDEQYF
TGTGCCAGCAGCGTGGCTGGCGCGGGGGACGAGCAGTACTTC
>few|-|TRBJ2-1|TRBV27
CASSFRDGYNEQFF
TGTGCCAGCAGTTTCCGAGACGGCTACAATGAGCAGTTCTTC